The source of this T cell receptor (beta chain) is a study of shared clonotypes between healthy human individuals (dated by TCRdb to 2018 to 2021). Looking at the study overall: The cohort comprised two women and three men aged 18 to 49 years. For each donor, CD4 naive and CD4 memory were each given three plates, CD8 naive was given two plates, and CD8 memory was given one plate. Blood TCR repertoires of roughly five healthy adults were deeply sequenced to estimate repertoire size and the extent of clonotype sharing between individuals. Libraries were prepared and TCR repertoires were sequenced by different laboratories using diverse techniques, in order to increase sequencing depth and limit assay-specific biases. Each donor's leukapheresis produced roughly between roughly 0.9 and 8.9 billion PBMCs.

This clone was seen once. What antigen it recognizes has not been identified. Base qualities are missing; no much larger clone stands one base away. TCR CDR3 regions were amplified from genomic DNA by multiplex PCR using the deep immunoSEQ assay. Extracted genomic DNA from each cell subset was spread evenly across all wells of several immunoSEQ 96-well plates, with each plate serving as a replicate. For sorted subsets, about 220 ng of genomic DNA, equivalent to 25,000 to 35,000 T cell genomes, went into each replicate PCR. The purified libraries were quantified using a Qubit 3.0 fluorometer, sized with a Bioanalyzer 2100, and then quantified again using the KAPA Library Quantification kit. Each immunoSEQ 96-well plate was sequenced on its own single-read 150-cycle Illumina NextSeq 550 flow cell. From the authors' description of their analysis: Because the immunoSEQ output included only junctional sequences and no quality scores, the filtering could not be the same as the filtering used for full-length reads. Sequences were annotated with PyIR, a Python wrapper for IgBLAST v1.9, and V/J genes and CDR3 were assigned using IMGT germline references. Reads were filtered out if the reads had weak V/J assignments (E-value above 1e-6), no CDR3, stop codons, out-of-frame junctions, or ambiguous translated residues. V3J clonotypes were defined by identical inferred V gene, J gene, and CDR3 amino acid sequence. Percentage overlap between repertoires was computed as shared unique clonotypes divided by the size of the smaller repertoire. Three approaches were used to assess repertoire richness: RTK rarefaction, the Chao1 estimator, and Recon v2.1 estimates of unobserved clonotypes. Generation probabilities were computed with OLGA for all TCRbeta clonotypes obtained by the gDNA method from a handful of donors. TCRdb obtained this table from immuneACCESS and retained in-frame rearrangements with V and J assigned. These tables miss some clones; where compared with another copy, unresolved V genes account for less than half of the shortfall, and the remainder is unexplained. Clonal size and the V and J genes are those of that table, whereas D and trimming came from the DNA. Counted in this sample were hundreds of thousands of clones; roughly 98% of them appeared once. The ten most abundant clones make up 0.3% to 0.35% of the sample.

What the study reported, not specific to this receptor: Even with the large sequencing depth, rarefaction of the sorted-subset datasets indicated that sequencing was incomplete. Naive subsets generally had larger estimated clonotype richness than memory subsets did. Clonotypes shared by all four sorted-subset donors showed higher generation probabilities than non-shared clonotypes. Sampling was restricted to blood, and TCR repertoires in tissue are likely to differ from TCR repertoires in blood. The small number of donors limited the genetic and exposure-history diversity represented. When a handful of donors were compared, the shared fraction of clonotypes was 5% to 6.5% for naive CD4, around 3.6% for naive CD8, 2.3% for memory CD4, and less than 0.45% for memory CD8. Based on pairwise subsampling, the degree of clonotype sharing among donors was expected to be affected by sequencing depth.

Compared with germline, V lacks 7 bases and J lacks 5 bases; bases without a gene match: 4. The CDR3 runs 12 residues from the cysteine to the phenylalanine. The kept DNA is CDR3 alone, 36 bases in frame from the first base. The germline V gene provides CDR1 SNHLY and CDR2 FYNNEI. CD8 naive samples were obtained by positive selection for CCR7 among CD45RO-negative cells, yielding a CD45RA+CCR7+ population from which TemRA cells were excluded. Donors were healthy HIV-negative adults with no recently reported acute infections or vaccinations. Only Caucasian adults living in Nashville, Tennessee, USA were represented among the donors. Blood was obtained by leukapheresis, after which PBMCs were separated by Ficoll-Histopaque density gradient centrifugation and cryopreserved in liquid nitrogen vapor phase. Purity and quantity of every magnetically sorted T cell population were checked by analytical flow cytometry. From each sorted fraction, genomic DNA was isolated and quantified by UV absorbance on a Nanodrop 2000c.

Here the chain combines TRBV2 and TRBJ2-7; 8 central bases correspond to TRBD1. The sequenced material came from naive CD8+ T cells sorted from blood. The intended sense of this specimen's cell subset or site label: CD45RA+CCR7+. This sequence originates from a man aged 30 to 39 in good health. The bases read TGTGCCAGCAAGGACAGGGTCCACGAGCAGTACTTC. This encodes CASKDRVHEQYF. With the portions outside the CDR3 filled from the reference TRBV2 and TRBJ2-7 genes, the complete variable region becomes EPEVTQTPSHQVTQMGQEVILRCVPISNHLYFYWYRQILGQKVEFLVSFYNNEISEKSEIFDDQFSVERPDGSNFTLKIRSTKLEDSAMYFCASKDRVHEQYFGPGTRLTVT.